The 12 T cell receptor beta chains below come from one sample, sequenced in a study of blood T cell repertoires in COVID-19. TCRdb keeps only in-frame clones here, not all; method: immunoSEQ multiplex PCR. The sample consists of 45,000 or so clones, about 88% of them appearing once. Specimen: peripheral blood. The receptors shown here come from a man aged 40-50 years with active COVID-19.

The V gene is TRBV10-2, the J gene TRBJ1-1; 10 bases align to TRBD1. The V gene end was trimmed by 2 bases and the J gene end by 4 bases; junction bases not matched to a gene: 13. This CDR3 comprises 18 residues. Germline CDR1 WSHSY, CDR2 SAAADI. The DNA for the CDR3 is TGCGCCAGCAGTGAGCCCGCCGTTCTTGGACAGGGGGGCACTGAAGCTTTCTTT. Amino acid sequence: CASSEPAVLGQGGTEAFF.

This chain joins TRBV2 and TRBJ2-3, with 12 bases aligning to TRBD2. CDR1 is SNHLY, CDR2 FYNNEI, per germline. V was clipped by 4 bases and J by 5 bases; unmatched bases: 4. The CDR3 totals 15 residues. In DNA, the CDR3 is TGTGCCAGCAGTGGACTAGCGGGAGAGCAAGATACGCAGTATTTT. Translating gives CASSGLAGEQDTQYF.

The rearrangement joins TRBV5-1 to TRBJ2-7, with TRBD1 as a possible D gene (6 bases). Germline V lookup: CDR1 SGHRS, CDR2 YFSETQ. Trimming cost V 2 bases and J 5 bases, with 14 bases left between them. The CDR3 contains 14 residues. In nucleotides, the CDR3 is TGCGCCAGCAGCTTCGGACCAGGGGTCAACGAGCAGTACTTC. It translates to CASSFGPGVNEQYF.

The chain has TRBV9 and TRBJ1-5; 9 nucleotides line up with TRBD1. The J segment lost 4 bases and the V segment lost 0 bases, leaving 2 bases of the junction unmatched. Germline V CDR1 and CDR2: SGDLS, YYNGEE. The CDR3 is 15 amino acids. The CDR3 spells CASSVGDRVNQPQHF. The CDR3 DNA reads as TGTGCCAGCAGCGTAGGGGACAGGGTGAATCAGCCCCAGCATTTT.

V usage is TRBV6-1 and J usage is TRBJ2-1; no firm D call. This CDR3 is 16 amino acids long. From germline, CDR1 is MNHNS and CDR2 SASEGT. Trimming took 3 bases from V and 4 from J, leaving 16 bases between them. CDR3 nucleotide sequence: TGTGCCAGCAGTGAGAGTCGGCTAGGCCGTTACAATGAGCAGTTCTTC. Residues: CASSESRLGRYNEQFF.

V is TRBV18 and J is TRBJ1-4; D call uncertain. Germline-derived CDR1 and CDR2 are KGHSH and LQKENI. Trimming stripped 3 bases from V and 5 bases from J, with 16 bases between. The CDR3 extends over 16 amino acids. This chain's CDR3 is CASSPRNAGLNEKLFF. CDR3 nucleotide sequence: TGTGCCAGCTCACCTCGCAACGCGGGTCTAAATGAAAAACTGTTTTTT. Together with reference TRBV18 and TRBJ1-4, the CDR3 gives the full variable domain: NAGVMQNPRHLVRRRGQEARLRCSPMKGHSHVYWYRQLPEEGLKFMVYLQKENIIDESGMPKERFSAEFPKEGPSILRIQQVVRGDSAAYFCASSPRNAGLNEKLFFGSGTQLSVL.

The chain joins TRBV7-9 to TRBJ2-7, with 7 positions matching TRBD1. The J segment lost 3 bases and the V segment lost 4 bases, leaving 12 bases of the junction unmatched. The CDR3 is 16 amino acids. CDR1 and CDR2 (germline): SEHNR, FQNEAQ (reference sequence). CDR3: CASSSIIPGQNYEQYF. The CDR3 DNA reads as TGTGCCAGCAGCTCGATAATCCCGGGACAGAACTACGAGCAGTACTTC.

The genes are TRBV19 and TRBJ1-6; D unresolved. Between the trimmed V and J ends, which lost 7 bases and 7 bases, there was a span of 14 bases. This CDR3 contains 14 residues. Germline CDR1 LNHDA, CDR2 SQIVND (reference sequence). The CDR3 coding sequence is TGTGCCAGTACCTACCTTACGGAGAATTCACCCCTCCACTTT. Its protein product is CASTYLTENSPLHF.

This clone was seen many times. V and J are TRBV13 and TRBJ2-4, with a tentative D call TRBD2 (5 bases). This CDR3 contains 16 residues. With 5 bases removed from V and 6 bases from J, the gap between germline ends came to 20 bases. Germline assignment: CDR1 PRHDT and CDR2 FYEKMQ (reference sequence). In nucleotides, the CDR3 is TGTGCCAGCAGCCCAGGACCGGGATTGCCCGGAAACATTCAGTACTTC. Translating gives CASSPGPGLPGNIQYF.

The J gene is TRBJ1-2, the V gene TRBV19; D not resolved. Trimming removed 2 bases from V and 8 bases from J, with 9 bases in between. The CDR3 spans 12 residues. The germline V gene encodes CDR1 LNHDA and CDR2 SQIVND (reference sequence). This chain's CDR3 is CASSIPQSGYTF. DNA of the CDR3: TGTGCCAGTAGTATACCTCAGTCCGGCTACACCTTC.

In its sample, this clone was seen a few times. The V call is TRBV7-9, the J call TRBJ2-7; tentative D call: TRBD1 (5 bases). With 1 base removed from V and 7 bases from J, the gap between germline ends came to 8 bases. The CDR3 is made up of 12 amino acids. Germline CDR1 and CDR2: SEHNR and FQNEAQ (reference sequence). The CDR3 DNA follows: TGTGCCAGCAGCTTAGACCGGACAGAGCAGTACTTC. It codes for CASSLDRTEQYF. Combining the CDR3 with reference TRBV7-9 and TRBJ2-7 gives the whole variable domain DTGVSQNPRHKITKRGQNVTFRCDPISEHNRLYWYRQTLGQGPEFLTYFQNEAQLEKSRLLSDRFSAERPKGSFSTLEIQRTEQGDSAMYLCASSLDRTEQYFGPGTRLTVT.

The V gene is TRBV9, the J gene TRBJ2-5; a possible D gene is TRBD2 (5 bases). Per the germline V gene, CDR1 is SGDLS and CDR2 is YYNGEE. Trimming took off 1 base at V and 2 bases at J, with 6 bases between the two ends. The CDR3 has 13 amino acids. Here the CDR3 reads CASSVSGQETQYF. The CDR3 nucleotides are TGTGCCAGCAGCGTATCGGGACAAGAGACCCAGTACTTC. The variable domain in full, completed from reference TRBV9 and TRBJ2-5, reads DSGVTQTPKHLITATGQRVTLRCSPRSGDLSVYWYQQSLDQGLQFLIQYYNGEERAKGNILERFSAQQFPDLHSELNLSSLELGDSALYFCASSVSGQETQYFGPGTRLLVL.